This TCR beta chain is drawn from a study of cytomegalovirus exposure and HLA in healthy donors. Study-wide findings and caveats: A later analysis revealed that TCR association rates differed between HLA loci, peaking at DRB1 and bottoming out at HLA-C.

Germline values: CDR1 MNHNS, CDR2 SASEGT. CDR3 length equals 17 residues. The V and J ends lost 2 bases and 2 bases, in that order; junction bases with no gene match: 7. The PCR contained 60 Vbeta and 13 Jbeta primers. This table comes from immunoSEQ multiplex PCR, and its TCRdb copy is limited to in-frame clones, with some not included. The table shows about 120,000 clones, with under 85% occurring only once. About this clone itself: The antigen is not known.

Material for sequencing was PBMCs. This receptor was taken from a man aged 25-45 years in good health and CMV-seropositive. This rearrangement joins TRBV6-1 to TRBJ1-2, with 11 bases aligning to TRBD1. The CDR3: CASSENPGTGGNYGYTF. CDR3 nucleotide sequence: TGTGCCAGCAGTGAAAACCCCGGGACAGGGGGAAACTATGGCTACACCTTC.